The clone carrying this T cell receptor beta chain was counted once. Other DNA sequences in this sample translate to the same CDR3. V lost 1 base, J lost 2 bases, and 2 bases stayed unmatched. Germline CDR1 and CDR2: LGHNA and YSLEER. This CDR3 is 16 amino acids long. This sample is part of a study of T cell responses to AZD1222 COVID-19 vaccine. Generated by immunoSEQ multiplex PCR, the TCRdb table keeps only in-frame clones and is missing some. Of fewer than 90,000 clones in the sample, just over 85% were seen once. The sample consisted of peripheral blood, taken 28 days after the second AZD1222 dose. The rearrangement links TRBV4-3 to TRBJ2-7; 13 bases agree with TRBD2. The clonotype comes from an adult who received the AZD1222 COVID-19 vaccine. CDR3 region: CASSQVLAGGPYEQYF. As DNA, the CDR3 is TGCGCCAGCAGCCAAGTACTAGCGGGAGGGCCCTACGAGCAGTACTTC.